This TCR beta chain was captured by sequencing in a study of blood T cell repertoires in COVID-19. Overall study context: Recovery meant two consecutive negative NP/OP PCR tests, professional clearance, or resolved symptoms. The origin of the acute and convalescent COVID-19 samples was the United States, Italy and Spain. PBMCs, B-cell-depleted T cells, or T cells provided the cDNA or gDNA that made up the material.

The germline V and J ends were trimmed by 0 bases and 3 bases, with 9 bases remaining between them. CDR3 size: 14 residues. Germline V gene data show CDR1 as SGHAT and CDR2 as FQNNGV. Which cohort a participant joined came from the clinical history participants gave. Only in-frame clones appear in the TCRdb table, and some are missing; sequencing was by immunoSEQ multiplex PCR. This table has about 190,000 clones, about 85% appearing once. This chain joins TRBV11-2 and TRBJ2-7, with TRBD1 as a possible D gene (5 bases). Sequencing was performed on PBMCs or T cells enriched from blood (not recorded which). This receptor was taken from a woman aged 40 to 50 in a cohort exposed to, infected with or recovered from COVID-19 (not recorded which). CDR3 bases: TGTGCCAGCAGCTTAGACAGGGCAAACTACGAGCAGTACTTC. It is translated as CASSLDRANYEQYF.